This paragraph reports one T cell receptor (beta chain). This sample is drawn from a study of technical replicates of blood from a few donors. The table came from immunoSEQ multiplex PCR; TCRdb's copy has only in-frame clones and leaves some out. The sample carries more than 65,000 clones, approximately 93% recorded once. CDR3 length: 14 amino acids. After removal of 0 bases from V and 2 bases from J, the junction contained 1 base not matched to a gene. Germline V gene lookup returns CDR1 LGHNA and CDR2 YSLEER. Sequenced material: T cells isolated from PBMCs. This chain uses TRBV4-3 with TRBJ2-7, with TRBD1 matching over 7 bases. The TCR sequence derives from a human donor in good health. CDR3 nucleotides: TGCGCCAGCAGCCAAGACGGGACAGCCTACGAGCAGTACTTC. Its translation: CASSQDGTAYEQYF.